The clone carrying this T cell receptor (beta chain) appeared a few times. The investigators amplified TCR beta CDR3 regions from RNA transcripts. Initially, a first-round RT-PCR of the TCR CDR3 employed the HTBI primer set. MiXCR, run by TCRdb on the multiplex PCR reads, gives a single entry per CDR3 protein. The sample yields about 300,000 distinct CDR3 sequences, around 19% seen once. This record comes from a study of T cells in Graves' hyperthyroidism and ophthalmopathy. Germline V lookup: CDR1 SEHNR, CDR2 FQNEAQ (reference sequence). V was shortened by 4 bases and J by 2 bases, with 12 bases between the two germline ends. The CDR3 is made up of 14 amino acids.

The sequence was obtained from a man aged 45-65 years with Graves' ophthalmopathy. What was sequenced was blood. V is TRBV7-9 and J is TRBJ2-7, with D maybe TRBD2 (8 bases). This CDR3 is CASSSGRGPYEQYF. DNA of the CDR3: TGTGCCAGCAGCTCCGGGAGGGGGCCCTACGAGCAGTACTTC.